The source of this TCR beta chain is a study of a mutant IDH1 vaccine in newly diagnosed glioma. Across the whole study: Of the patients given treatment, approximately 60% were male and 37.5% were female, and a mean age of approximately 37 years was recorded. Those enrolled had earlier been treated with radiotherapy, temozolomide, or both, mostly both.

Time point described: baseline, week 1 (first vaccination visit). Treatment noted: pre-vaccination baseline after standard-of-care therapy. V lost 0 bases and J lost 9, with 17 bases in between. This CDR3 comprises 15 residues. Germline assignment: CDR1 MNHEY and CDR2 SVGAGI. The method was immunoSEQ multiplex PCR; TCRdb's version includes in-frame clones alone and lacks a portion of them. The sample lists some 70,000 clones, roughly 78% seen once, with around 8.2% in the top ten. The J gene is TRBJ1-2, the V gene TRBV6-5; weak D call: TRBD1 (6 bases). The clonotype was recovered from a man aged 50 or older with glioma. The sequenced sample was PBMCs, obtained from a glioma patient treated with radiotherapy, temozolomide or both. The CDR3, as DNA: TGTGCCAGCAGTTACTCAGAGGACATTGGGGGCCGCTACACCTTC. Amino acid sequence: CASSYSEDIGGRYTF.